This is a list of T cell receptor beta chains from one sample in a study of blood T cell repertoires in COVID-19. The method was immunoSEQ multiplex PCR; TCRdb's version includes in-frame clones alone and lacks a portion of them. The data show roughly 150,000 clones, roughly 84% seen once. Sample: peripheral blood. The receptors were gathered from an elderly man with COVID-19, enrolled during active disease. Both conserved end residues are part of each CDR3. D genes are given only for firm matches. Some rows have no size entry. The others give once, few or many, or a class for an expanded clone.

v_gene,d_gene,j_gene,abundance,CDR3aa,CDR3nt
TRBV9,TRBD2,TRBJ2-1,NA,CASSVGEGRGGWQFF,TGTGCCAGCAGCGTAGGAGAGGGACGGGGGGGCTGGCAGTTCTTC
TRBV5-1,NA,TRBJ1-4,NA,CASSLRVGYNEKLFF,TGCGCCAGCAGTCTCAGGGTCGGGTATAATGAAAAACTGTTTTTT
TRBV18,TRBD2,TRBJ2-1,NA,CASSPQRGGTEQFF,TGTGCCAGCTCACCACAACGGGGGGGCACTGAGCAGTTCTTC
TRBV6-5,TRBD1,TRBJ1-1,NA,CASSIDDRGKAFF,TGTGCCAGCAGTATCGACGACAGGGGTAAAGCTTTCTTT
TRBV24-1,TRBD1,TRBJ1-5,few,CATSAGQGFSNQPQHF,TGTGCCACCAGTGCGGGACAGGGCTTTAGCAATCAGCCCCAGCATTTT
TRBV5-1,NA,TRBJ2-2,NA,CASSYGVSGELFF,TGCGCCAGCAGCTACGGGGTATCCGGGGAGCTGTTTTTT
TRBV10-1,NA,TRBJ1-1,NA,CASLLRCTMNTEAFF,TGCGCCAGCCTACTCCGATGTACCATGAACACTGAAGCTTTCTTT
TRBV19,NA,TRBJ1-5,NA,CASSIAYAGSNQPQHF,TGTGCCAGTAGTATAGCTTACGCGGGGAGCAATCAGCCCCAGCATTTT
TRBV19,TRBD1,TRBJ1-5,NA,CASSYEGAGSNQPQHF,TGTGCCAGTAGTTACGAGGGGGCGGGGAGCAATCAGCCCCAGCATTTT
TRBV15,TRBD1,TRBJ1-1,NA,CATSRGQGVTEAFF,TGTGCCACCAGCAGAGGACAGGGGGTCACTGAAGCTTTCTTT
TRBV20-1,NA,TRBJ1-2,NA,CSAKYGYTF,TGCAGTGCCAAATATGGCTACACCTTC
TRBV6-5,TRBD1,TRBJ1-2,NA,CASRGTGYYGYTF,TGTGCCAGCAGGGGGACAGGTTACTATGGCTACACCTTC